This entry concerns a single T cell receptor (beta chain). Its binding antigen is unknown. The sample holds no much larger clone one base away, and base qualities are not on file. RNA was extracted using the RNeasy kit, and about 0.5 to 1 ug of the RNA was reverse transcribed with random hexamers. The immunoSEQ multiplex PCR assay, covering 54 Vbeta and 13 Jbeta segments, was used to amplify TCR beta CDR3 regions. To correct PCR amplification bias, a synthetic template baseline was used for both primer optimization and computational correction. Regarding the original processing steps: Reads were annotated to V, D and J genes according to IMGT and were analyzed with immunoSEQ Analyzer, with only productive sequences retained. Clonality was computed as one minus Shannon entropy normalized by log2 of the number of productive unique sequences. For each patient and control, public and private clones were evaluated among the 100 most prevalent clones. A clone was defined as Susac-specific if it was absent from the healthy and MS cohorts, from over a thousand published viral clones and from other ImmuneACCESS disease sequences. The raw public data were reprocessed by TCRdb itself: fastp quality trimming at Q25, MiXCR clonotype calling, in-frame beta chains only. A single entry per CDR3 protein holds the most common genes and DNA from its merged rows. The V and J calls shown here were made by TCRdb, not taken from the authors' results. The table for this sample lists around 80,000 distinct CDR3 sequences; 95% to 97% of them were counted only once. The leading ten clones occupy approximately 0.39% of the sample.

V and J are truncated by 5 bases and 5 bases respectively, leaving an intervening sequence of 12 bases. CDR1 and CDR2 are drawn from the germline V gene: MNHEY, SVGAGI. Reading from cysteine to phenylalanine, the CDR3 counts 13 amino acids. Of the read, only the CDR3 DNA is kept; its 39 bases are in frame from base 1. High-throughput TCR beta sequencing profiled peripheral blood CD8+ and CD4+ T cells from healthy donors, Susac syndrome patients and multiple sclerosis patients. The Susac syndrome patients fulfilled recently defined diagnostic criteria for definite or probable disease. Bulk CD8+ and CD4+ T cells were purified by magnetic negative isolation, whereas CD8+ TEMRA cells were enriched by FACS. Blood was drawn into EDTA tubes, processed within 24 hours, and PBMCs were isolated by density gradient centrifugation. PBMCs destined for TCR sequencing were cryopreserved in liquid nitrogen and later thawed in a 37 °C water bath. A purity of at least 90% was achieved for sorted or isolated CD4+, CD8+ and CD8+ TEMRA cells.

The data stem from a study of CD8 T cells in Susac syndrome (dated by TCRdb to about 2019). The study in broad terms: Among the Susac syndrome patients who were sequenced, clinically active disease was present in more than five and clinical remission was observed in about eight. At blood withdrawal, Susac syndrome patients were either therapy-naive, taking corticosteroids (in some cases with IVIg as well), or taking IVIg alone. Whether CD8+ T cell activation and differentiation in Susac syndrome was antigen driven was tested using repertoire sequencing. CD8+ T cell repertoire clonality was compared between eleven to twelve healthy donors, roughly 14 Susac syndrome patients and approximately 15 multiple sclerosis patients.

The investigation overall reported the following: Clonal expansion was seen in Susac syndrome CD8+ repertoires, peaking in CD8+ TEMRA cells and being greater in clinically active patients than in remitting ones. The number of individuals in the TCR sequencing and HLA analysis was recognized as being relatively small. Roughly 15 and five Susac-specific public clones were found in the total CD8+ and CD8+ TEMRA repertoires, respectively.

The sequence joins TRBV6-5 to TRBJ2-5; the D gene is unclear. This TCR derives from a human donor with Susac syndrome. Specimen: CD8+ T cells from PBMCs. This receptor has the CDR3 CASSPNLGETQYF. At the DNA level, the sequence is TGTGCCAGCAGTCCCAACCTGGGGGAGACCCAGTACTTC.